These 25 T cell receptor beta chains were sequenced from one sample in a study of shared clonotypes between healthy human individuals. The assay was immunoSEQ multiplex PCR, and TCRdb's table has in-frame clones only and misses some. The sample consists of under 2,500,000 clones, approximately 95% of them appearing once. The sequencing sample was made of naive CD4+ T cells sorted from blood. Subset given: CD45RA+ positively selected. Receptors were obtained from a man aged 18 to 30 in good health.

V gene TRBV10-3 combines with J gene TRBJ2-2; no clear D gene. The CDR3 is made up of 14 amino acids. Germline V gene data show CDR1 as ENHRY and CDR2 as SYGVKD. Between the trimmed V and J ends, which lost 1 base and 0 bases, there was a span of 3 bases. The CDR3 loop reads CAISELANTGELFF. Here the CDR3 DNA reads TGTGCCATCAGTGAGTTAGCGAACACCGGGGAGCTGTTTTTT.

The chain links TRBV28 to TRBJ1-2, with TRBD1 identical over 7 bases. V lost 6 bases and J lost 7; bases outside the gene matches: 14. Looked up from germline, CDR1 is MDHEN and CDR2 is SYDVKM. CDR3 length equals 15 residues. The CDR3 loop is CASRPGRPQGGGYTF. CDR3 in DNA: TGTGCCAGCAGACCGGGACGGCCCCAGGGGGGTGGCTACACCTTC.

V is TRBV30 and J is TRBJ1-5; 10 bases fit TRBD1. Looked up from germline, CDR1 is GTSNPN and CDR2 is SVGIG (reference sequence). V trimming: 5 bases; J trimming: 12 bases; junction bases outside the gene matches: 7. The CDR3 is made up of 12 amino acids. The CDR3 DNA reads TGTGCCTGGGGACAGGGGGGTCAGGGCCAGCATTTT. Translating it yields CAWGQGGQGQHF.

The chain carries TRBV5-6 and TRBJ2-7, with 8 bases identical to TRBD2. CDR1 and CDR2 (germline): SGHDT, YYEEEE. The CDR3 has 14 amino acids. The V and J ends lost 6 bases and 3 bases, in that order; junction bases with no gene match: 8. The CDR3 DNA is TGTGCCAGCACCCTAGCGGGTTTAAACTACGAGCAGTACTTC. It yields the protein CASTLAGLNYEQYF.

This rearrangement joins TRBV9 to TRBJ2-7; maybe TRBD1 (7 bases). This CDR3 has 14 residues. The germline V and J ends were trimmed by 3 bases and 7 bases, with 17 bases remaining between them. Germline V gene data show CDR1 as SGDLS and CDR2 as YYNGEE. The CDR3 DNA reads TGTGCCAGCAGCGCTTGGGAGACAGGGAGGGAGCAGTACTTC. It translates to CASSAWETGREQYF.

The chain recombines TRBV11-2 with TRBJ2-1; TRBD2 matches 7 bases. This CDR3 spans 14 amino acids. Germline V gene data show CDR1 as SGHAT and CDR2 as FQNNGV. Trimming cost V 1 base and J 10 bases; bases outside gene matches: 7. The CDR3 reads CASSLASGTLEQFF. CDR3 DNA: TGTGCCAGCAGCTTAGCCAGCGGGACTCTAGAGCAGTTCTTC.

The CDR3, as DNA: TGTGCCAGCAGTTACCAGGGACAGGGGAAAAAACAGCCCCAGCATTTT. It specifies CASSYQGQGKKQPQHF. This chain links TRBV6-5 with TRBJ1-5, with 10 bases matching TRBD1. The CDR3 spans 16 residues. Germline loops: CDR1 MNHEY, CDR2 SVGAGI. Trimming removed 2 bases from V and 7 bases from J; junction bases left unmatched: 8.

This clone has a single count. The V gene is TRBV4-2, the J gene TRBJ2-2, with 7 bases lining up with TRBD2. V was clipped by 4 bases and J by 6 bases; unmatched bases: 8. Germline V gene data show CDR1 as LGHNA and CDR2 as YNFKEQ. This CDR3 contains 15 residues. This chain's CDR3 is CASSPRTSVAGELFF. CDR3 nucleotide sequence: TGTGCCAGCAGCCCGCGGACTAGTGTTGCCGGGGAGCTGTTTTTT.

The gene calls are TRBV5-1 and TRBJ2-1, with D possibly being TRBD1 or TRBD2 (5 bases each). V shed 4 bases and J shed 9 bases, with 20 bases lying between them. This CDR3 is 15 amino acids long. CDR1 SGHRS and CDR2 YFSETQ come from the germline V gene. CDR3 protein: CASSPIGEGRGEQFF. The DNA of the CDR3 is TGCGCCAGCAGCCCGATCGGCGAGGGGCGTGGTGAGCAGTTCTTC.

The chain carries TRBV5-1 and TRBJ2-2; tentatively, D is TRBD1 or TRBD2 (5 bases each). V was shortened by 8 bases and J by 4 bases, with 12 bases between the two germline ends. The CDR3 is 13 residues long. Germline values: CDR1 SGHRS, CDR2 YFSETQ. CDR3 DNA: TGCGCCAGTTCCTCCGGGACCACCGGGGAGCTGTTTTTT. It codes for CASSSGTTGELFF.

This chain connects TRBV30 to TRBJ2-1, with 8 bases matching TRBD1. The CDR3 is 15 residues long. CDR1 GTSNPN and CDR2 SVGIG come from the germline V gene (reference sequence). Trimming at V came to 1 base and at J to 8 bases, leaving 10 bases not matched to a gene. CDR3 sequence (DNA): TGTGCCTGGAGTGGCGGACAGGGTTGGATCGATGAGCAGTTCTTC. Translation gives CAWSGGQGWIDEQFF.

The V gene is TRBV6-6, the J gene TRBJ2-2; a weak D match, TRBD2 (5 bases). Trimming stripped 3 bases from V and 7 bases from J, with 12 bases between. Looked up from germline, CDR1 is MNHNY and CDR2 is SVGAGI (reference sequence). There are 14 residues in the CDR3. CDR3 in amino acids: CASSYGPRGGELFF. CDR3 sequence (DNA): TGTGCCAGCAGTTATGGCCCCCGGGGCGGGGAGCTGTTTTTT.

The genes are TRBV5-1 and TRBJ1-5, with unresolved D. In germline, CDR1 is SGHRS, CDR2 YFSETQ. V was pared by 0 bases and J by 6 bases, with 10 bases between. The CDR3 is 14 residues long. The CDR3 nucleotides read TGCGCCAGCAGCTTGGCCCCCGATCCTCAGCCCCAGCATTTT. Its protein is CASSLAPDPQPQHF. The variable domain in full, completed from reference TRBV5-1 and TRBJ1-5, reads KAGVTQTPRYLIKTRGQQVTLSCSPISGHRSVSWYQQTPGQGLQFLFEYFSETQRNKGNFPGRFSGRQFSNSRSEMNVSTLELGDSALYLCASSLAPDPQPQHFGDGTRLSIL.

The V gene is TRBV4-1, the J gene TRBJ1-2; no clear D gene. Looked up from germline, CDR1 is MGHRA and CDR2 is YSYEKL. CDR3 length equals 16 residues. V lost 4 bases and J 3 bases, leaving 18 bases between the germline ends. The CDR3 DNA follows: TGCGCCAGCAGCCCCCCTGATTCCGGGTCCCACTATGGCTACACCTTC. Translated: CASSPPDSGSHYGYTF.

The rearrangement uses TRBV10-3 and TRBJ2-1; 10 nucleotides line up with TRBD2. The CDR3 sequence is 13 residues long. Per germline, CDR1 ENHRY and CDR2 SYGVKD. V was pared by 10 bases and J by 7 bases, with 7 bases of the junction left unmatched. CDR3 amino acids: CATESGRDNEQFF. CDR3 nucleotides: TGTGCCACAGAGAGCGGGAGGGATAATGAGCAGTTCTTC.

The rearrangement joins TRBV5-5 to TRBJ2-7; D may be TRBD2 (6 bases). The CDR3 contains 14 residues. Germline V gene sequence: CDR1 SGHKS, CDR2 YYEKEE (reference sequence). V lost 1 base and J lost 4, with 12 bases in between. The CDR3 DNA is TGTGCCAGCAGCTTGCTGGGACTGAAGTACGAGCAGTACTTC. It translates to CASSLLGLKYEQYF.

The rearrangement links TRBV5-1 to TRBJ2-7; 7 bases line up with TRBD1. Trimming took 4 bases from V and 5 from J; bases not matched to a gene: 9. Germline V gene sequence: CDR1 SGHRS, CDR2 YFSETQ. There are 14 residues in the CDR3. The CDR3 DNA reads TGCGCCAGCAGCGTTCCCGACAGGGCGGACGAGCAGTACTTC. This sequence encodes CASSVPDRADEQYF.

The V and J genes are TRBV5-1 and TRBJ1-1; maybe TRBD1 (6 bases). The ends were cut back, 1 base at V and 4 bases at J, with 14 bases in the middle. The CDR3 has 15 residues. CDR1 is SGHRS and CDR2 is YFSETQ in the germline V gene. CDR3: CASSLSDSYATEAFF. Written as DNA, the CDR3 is TGCGCCAGCAGCTTGTCGGACAGTTATGCCACTGAAGCTTTCTTT.

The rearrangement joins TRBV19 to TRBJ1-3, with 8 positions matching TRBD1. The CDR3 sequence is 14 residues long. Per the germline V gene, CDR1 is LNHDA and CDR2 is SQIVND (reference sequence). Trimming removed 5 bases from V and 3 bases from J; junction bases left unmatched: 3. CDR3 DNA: TGTGCCAGTAGTCCCGGGACAGGTGGAAACACCATATATTTT. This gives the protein CASSPGTGGNTIYF.

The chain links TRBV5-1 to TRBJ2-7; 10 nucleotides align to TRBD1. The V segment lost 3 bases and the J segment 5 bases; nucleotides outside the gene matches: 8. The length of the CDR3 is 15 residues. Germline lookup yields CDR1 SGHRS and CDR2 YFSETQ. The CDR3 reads CASSSTGQGIHEQYF. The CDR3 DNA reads TGCGCCAGCAGCTCTACGGGACAGGGGATTCACGAGCAGTACTTC.

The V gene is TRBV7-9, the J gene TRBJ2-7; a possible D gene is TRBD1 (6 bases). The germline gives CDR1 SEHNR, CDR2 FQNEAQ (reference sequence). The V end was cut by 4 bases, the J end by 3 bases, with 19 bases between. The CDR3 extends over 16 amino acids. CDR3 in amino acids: CASSSGQIANIYEQYF. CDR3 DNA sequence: TGTGCCAGCAGCTCTGGACAGATAGCTAATATCTACGAGCAGTACTTC. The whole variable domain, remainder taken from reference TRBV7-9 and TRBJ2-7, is DTGVSQNPRHKITKRGQNVTFRCDPISEHNRLYWYRQTLGQGPEFLTYFQNEAQLEKSRLLSDRFSAERPKGSFSTLEIQRTEQGDSAMYLCASSSGQIANIYEQYFGPGTRLTVT.

The CDR3 reads CAWSRGVTDYGYTF. The CDR3 DNA is TGTGCCTGGAGTCGGGGGGTAACGGACTATGGCTACACCTTC. The rearrangement joins TRBV30 to TRBJ1-2; D perhaps matches TRBD1 (5 bases). This CDR3 has 14 residues. Germline values: CDR1 GTSNPN, CDR2 SVGIG (reference sequence). Trimming pared 2 bases from V and 3 bases from J, leaving 13 bases between.

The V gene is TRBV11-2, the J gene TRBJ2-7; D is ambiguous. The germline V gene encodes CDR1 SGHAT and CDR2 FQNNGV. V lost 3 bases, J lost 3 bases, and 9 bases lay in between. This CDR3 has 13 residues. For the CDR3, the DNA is TGTGCCAGCAGCTTCGCTCCGATCTACGAGCAGTACTTC. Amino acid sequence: CASSFAPIYEQYF.

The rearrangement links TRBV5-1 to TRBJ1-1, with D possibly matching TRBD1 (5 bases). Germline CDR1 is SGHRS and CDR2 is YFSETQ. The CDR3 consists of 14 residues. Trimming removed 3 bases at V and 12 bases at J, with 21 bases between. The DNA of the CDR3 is TGCGCCAGCAGCTGGGGGACGGTAGAAGGGTCCCCTTTCTTT. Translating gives CASSWGTVEGSPFF.

CDR3 DNA sequence: TGTGCCAGCAGCCGAACAAGCACTGGAAACACCATATATTTT. Translating gives CASSRTSTGNTIYF. The rearrangement links TRBV28 to TRBJ1-3; D is undetermined. Trimming removed 6 bases from V and 2 bases from J, with 11 bases in between. The CDR3 length is 14 residues. CDR1 is MDHEN, CDR2 SYDVKM, per germline. The complete variable domain, with remaining parts taken from reference TRBV28 and TRBJ1-3, reads DVKVTQSSRYLVKRTGEKVFLECVQDMDHENMFWYRQDPGLGLRLIYFSYDVKMKEKGDIPEGYSVSREKKERFSLILESASTNQTSMYLCASSRTSTGNTIYFGEGSWLTVV.